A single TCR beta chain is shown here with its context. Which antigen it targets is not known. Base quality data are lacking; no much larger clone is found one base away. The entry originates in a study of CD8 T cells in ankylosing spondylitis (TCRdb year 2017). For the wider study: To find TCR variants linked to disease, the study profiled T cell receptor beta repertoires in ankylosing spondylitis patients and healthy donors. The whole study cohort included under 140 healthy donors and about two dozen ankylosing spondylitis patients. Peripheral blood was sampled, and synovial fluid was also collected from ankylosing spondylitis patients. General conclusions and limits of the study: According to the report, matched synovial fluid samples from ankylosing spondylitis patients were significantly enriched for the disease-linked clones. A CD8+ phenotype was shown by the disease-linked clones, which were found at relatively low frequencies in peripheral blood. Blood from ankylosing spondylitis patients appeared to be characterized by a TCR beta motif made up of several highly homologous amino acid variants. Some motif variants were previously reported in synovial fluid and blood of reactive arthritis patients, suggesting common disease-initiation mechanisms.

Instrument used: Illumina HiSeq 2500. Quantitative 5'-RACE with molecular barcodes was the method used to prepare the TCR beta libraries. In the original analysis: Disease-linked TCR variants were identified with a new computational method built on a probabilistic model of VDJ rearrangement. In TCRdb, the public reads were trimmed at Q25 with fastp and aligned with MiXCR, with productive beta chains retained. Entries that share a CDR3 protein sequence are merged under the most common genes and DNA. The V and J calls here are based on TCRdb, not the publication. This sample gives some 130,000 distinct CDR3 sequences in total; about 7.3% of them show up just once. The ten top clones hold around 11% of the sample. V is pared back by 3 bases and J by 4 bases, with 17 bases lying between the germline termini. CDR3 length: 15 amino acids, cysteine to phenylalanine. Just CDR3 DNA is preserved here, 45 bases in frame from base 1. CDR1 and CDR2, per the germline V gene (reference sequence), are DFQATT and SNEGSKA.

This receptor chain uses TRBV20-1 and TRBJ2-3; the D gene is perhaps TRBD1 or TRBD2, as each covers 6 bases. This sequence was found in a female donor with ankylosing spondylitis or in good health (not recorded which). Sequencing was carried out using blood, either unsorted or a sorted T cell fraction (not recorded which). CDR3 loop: CSARGGEIWSDTQYF. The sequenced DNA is TGCAGTGCTAGGGGGGGCGAAATATGGTCAGATACGCAGTATTTT.